This T cell receptor beta chain comes out of a study of B cell selection in AIRE deficiency. Clones were read by immunoSEQ multiplex PCR, and TCRdb kept only the in-frame ones, dropping some. The data contain some 22,000 clones, around 96% of them singletons. This CDR3 region has 17 residues. The trim removed 6 bases at V and 2 bases at J, leaving 11 bases unmatched. Germline V gene sequence: CDR1 SGHRS, CDR2 YFSETQ. The sorted conventional CD4 T cells were gated as CD4+CD127+. The TCR was taken from a human donor in good health. V is TRBV5-1 and J is TRBJ1-3; TRBD1 aligns across 10 bases. Sequenced sample: CD4+CD127+ conventional T cells sorted from PBMCs. CDR3 loop: CASTRDRGRSAGNTIYF. CDR3 in DNA: TGCGCCAGCACCCGGGACAGGGGACGCTCTGCTGGAAACACCATATATTTT.